This T cell receptor (beta chain) stems from a study of blood T cell repertoires in COVID-19. Turning to the study itself: Acute and convalescent COVID-19 samples came from the United States, Italy and Spain. PBMCs, B-cell-depleted T cells, or T cells provided the cDNA or gDNA that made up the material.

This clone was detected once. Repertoires were generated with immunoSEQ multiplex PCR, while TCRdb's copy carries only in-frame clones and drops some. The sample lists under 140,000 clones; more than 75% were seen once. Trimming removed 6 bases from V and 9 bases from J; junction bases left unmatched: 11. The CDR3 has 14 residues. From germline, CDR1 is LNHDA and CDR2 SQIVND (reference sequence). This clonotype was obtained from a woman in her fifties or sixties with acute or convalescent COVID-19. The chain uses TRBV19 and TRBJ2-4, with 7 bases matching TRBD2. Sequencing used peripheral blood. CDR3 amino acids: CASSPQGREGIQYF. As DNA, the CDR3 is TGTGCCAGTAGCCCCCAGGGCAGGGAGGGCATTCAGTACTTC. Full variable domain (rest looked up from reference TRBV19 and TRBJ2-4): DGGITQSPKYLFRKEGQNVTLSCEQNLNHDAMYWYRQDPGQGLRLIYYSQIVNDFQKGDIAEGYSVSREKKESFPLTVTSAQKNPTAFYLCASSPQGREGIQYFGAGTRLSVL.